The 3 T cell receptor beta chains below all came from one sample that was sequenced in a study of tissue T cells after allogeneic stem cell transplantation. Profiled with immunoSEQ multiplex PCR; TCRdb holds only in-frame clones, not every one. The sample has 48,000 or so clones, over 65% seen once. The sample comprised sorted cells pooled from one or two spleens. Source of these receptors: a pool of C57BL/6 mice in good health.

Note on this clone: Gene labels here are mouse ones. The read halts 1 residue ahead of the CDR3 end, with the missing end drawn from the germline J gene. The gene calls are TRBV31 and TRBJ2-5, with 8 bases fitting TRBD2. Germline V lookup: CDR1 GKSSPN, CDR2 SITVG. After removal of 0 bases from V and 0 bases from J, the junction contained 5 bases not matched to a gene. The CDR3 spans 16 residues. CDR3 protein: CAWSLVWGVNQDTQYF. The part of the CDR3 DNA that was read is TGTGCCTGGAGTCTAGTCTGGGGGGTTAACCAAGACACCCAGTAC.

This clone is judged medium-sized. Germline and genes here are mouse. The read gets to within 1 residue of the CDR3 end, and the germline J gene fills in the rest. V usage is TRBV3 and J usage is TRBJ1-2; D unclear. Germline V gene data show CDR1 as SNHLY and CDR2 as FYNGKV (reference sequence). This CDR3 comprises 13 residues. Trimming left V 0 bases short and J 6 bases short, with 8 bases between. The sequenced part of the CDR3 DNA is TGTGCCAGCAGCTTAGCGGGGAGGGCCGACTACACC. It specifies CASSLAGRADYT. The full-length CDR3 reads as CASSLAGRADYTF.

Comments on this clone: Mouse germline and gene names are used. The CDR3 extends 1 residue past the end of the read, so its final part is completed from the germline J gene. The chain recombines TRBV12-1 with TRBJ2-4, with 8 bases aligning to TRBD2. The CDR3 length is 13 residues. The V gene's germline CDR1 is SGHSN and CDR2 HYEKVE. Trimming removed 2 bases from V and 8 bases from J; junction bases left unmatched: 5. This CDR3 reads CASSRGGAGTLYF. The CDR3 bases that were read are TGTGCCAGCTCTCGGGGGGGCGCTGGCACCTTGTAC.